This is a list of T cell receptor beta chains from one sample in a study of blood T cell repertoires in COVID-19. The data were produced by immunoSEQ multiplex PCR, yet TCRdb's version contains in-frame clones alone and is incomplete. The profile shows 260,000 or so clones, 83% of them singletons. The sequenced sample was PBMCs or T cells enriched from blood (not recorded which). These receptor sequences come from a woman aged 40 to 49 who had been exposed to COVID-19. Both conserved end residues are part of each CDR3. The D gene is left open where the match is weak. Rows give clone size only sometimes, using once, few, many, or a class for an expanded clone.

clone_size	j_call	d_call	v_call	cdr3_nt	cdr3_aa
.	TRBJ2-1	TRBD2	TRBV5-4	TGTGCCAGCAGCTTTTCGGGGGGCTCCTACAATGAGCAGTTCTTC	CASSFSGGSYNEQFF
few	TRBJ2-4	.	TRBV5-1	TGCGCCAGCAGCGACCCGACGGGACTAGCCAAAAACATTCAGTACTTC	CASSDPTGLAKNIQYF
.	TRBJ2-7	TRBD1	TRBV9	TGTGCCAGCAGCGTGGCAGGGGGCGATTACGAGCAGTACTTC	CASSVAGGDYEQYF
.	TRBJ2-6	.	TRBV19	TGTGCCAGTATGTTTAGGTCGACAGGCCGCTCTGGGGCCAACGTCCTGACTTTC	CASMFRSTGRSGANVLTF
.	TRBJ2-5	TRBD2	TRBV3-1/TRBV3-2	TGTGCCAGCAGCCGGGGACTAGCGGGGGGTGAGACCCAGTACTTC	CASSRGLAGGETQYF
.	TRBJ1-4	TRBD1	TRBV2	TGTGCCAGCAGTGGCCCGAGGGGGCGGGCCAATGAAAAACTGTTTTTT	CASSGPRGRANEKLFF
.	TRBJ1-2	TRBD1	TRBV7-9	TGTGCCAGCAGCTTAGCCGGGACAGGGGGCCTCCCCCCACACTATGGCTACACCTTC	CASSLAGTGGLPPHYGYTF
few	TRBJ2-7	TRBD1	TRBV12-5	TGTGCTAGTGGCCTGGGACAGGGGGGCTACGAGCAGTACTTC	CASGLGQGGYEQYF
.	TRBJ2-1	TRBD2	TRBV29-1	TGCAGCGTCGTGACTAGCGGGCCTGGGAATGAGCAGTTCTTC	CSVVTSGPGNEQFF
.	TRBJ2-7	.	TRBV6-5	TGTGCCAGCAGTTATAGAGGGGAGCAGTACTTC	CASSYRGEQYF
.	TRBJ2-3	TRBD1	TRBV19	TGTGCCAGTAGTCCAAGGGGGCCGTTTCAAGTGGCAGATACGCAGTATTTT	CASSPRGPFQVADTQYF
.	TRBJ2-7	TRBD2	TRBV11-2	TGTGCCAGCAGCCCAAGAATAGCGGGGGGACCTGGCGGGCAGTACTTC	CASSPRIAGGPGGQYF
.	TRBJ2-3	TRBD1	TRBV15	TGTGCCACCAGGCCGGGACAGAACACAGATACGCAGTATTTT	CATRPGQNTDTQYF
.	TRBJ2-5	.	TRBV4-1	TGCGCCAGCAGCCTCCAAACCCAGGGAGAGACCCAGTACTTC	CASSLQTQGETQYF
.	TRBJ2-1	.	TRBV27	TGTGCCAGCAGGGTCAGTCATGAGCAGTTCTTC	CASRVSHEQFF
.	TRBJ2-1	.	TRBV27	TGTGCCAGCAGTTTCCGGTCCTACAATGAGCAGTTCTTC	CASSFRSYNEQFF
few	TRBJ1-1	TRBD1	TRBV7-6	TGTGCCAGCAGCTTAGGACAGGGAGGTTGGGACACTGAAGCTTTCTTT	CASSLGQGGWDTEAFF
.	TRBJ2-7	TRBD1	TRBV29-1	TGCAGCGTTGACTCAGGGGGCCGGGGCGAGCAGTACTTC	CSVDSGGRGEQYF
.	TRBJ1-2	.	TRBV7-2	TGTGCCAGCAGCTTAGGCAGGGAGGGCGGCTACACCTTC	CASSLGREGGYTF
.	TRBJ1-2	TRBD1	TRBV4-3	TGCGCCAGCAGCCACGCACTACAGGGGACCTATGGCTACACCTTC	CASSHALQGTYGYTF
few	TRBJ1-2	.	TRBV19	TGTGCCAGTAGTTACCGGGTTTCGATACTAGAAAATGGCTACACCTTC	CASSYRVSILENGYTF
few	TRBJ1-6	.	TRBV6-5	TGTGCCAGCGGGCAGAGCTCCTATAATTCACCCCTCCACTTT	CASGQSSYNSPLHF
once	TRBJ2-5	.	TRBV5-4	TGTGCCAGCAGCCGACCCGGGTCAGACGAGACCCAGTACTTC	CASSRPGSDETQYF
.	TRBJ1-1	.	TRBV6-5	TGTGCCAGCAGTTACTCACGGGCGGGGGGTGCCACTGAAGCTTTCTTT	CASSYSRAGGATEAFF
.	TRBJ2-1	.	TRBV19	TGTGCCAGTAGTATAGGCACAGGACGGCAGTTCTTC	CASSIGTGRQFF
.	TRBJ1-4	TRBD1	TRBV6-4	TGTGCCAGCAGTGACTCAGGACAGGGGGCGCGGGCTAATGAAAAACTGTTTTTT	CASSDSGQGARANEKLFF
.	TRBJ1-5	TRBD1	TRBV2	TGTGCCAGCAGATGGGGGACAGGGGACGATCAGCCCCAGCATTTT	CASRWGTGDDQPQHF
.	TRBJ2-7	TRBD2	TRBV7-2	TGTGCCAGCAGCTCCGGACTAGCGGGGTCCTACGAGCAGTACTTC	CASSSGLAGSYEQYF
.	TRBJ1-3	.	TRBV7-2	TGTGCCAGCAGCCCGCGTATGGGGGGTCCCTCTGGAAACACCATATATTTT	CASSPRMGGPSGNTIYF
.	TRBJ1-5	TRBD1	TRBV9	TGTGCCAGCAGCAAAGGGACAGGGGATTATAGCAATCAGCCCCAGCATTTT	CASSKGTGDYSNQPQHF
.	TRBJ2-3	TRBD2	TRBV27	TGTGCCAGCAGTTTGGGGGCTAGCGGGGTCACAGATACGCAGTATTTT	CASSLGASGVTDTQYF
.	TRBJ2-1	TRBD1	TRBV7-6	TGTGCCACCGGGACAGGGAATGAGCAGTTCTTC	CATGTGNEQFF
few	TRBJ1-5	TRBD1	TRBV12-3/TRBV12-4	TGTGCCAGCAGTCGGACAGGGAATCAGCCCCAGCATTTT	CASSRTGNQPQHF
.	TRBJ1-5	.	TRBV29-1	TGCAGCGTTGGGGGAGGCAATCAGCCCCAGCATTTT	CSVGGGNQPQHF
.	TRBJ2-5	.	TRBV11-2	TGTGCCAGCAGCTTGGGGCAGGGGACCCAAGAGACCCAGTACTTC	CASSLGQGTQETQYF
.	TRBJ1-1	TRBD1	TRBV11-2	TGTGCCAGCAGCTCCCCCCGGGACAGGCAGAACACTGAAGCTTTCTTT	CASSSPRDRQNTEAFF
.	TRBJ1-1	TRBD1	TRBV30	TGTGCCTGGAGAGCGGGACAGGGGGCCGGAGCTTTCTTT	CAWRAGQGAGAFF
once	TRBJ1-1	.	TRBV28	TGTGCCAGCAGTTTATTCCAGACAGGTCGGGGAGCTTTCTTT	CASSLFQTGRGAFF
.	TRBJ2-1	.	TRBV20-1	TGCAGTGCTAGTTTGTTGGGGACTTGGAATGAGCAGTTCTTC	CSASLLGTWNEQFF
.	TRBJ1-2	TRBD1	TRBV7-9	TGTGCCAGCAACAGCGGACAGGGAGGCTACACCTTC	CASNSGQGGYTF
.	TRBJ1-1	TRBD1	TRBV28	TGTGCCAGCAGTTTGGAATTAGGACAGGGAAAGTACTACACTGAAGCTTTCTTT	CASSLELGQGKYYTEAFF
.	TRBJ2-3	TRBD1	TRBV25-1	TGTGCCAGCAGTGACCCACGGACAGGAGTCCGCACAGATACGCAGTATTTT	CASSDPRTGVRTDTQYF
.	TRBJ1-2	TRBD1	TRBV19	TGTGCCAGTAGCAATTCCAGGGGGACTAGTCCCTATGGCTACACCTTC	CASSNSRGTSPYGYTF
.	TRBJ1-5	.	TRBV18	TGTGCCAGCTCACCGGAGGACAATCAGCCCCAGCATTTT	CASSPEDNQPQHF
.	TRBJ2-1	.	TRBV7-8	TGTGCCAGCAGCTTAGGGACGCCAGGGCGCTACAATGAGCAGTTCTTC	CASSLGTPGRYNEQFF
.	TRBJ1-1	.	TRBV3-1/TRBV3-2	TGTGCCAGCAGCTTTTCCTTGGGCAGAAACACTGAAGCTTTCTTT	CASSFSLGRNTEAFF